One and the same sample provided the 20 T cell receptor beta chains below, sequenced in a study of CD8 T cells in ankylosing spondylitis. One entry per CDR3 protein, called by TCRdb with MiXCR from the 5' RACE reads. Of fewer than 400,000 distinct CDR3 sequences listed, approximately 14% were seen once; the top ten hold 0.9% to 1.2%. Sequenced sample: blood, either unsorted or a sorted T cell fraction (not recorded which). These TCRs come from a male donor with ankylosing spondylitis or in good health (not recorded which).

The rearrangement uses TRBV5-1 and TRBJ1-6; D is possibly TRBD1 (5 bases). The germline V gene has CDR1 SGHRS and CDR2 YFSETQ. The V gene lost 0 bases and the J gene lost 7 bases, with 8 bases spanning the gap. This CDR3 contains 14 residues. CDR3 bases: TGCGCCAGCAGCTTGGCAGAGGGGAATTCACCCCTCCACTTT. Translation: CASSLAEGNSPLHF.

This clonotype has only a few counts. V is TRBV9 and J is TRBJ1-4; the D is unclear. Germline-derived CDR1 and CDR2 are SGDLS and YYNGEE. This CDR3 has 13 amino acids. Trimming left V 0 bases short and J 3 bases short, with 3 bases between. The CDR3 DNA reads TGTGCCAGCAGCGTAGGACCTAATGAAAAACTGTTTTTT. Encoded protein: CASSVGPNEKLFF.

This clonotype has a handful of counts. The chain couples TRBV10-3 to TRBJ1-2; D gene ambiguous. V lost 8 bases and J 7 bases, leaving 17 bases between the germline ends. This CDR3 has 13 amino acids. CDR1 is ENHRY and CDR2 is SYGVKD in the germline V gene. CDR3 amino acids: CAIRPGGESGYTF. Here the CDR3 DNA reads TGTGCCATCCGCCCGGGCGGCGAATCTGGCTACACCTTC.

This clonotype showed up just a few times. This chain uses TRBV2 with TRBJ1-1; D gene uncertain. The V gene's germline CDR1 is SNHLY and CDR2 FYNNEI. The CDR3 totals 15 residues. V was clipped by 1 base and J by 3 bases, with 12 bases between them. This chain's CDR3 is CASSEVLGGYTEAFF. The CDR3 DNA follows: TGTGCCAGCAGTGAAGTACTAGGCGGATACACTGAAGCTTTCTTT.

This chain links TRBV5-1 with TRBJ1-4; D is unresolved. Germline V CDR1 and CDR2: SGHRS, YFSETQ. Trimming removed 1 base at V and 0 bases at J, with 13 bases between. The CDR3 loop spans 17 amino acids. CDR3 protein: CASSLNRAAATNEKLFF. The CDR3, as DNA: TGCGCCAGCAGCTTGAATCGGGCGGCGGCAACTAATGAAAAACTGTTTTTT.

The table lists this clonotype with a few counts. V and J are TRBV7-9 and TRBJ2-5, with D perhaps TRBD1 (5 bases). The CDR3 covers 13 residues. Germline lookup yields CDR1 SEHNR and CDR2 FQNEAQ (reference sequence). The germline V and J ends were trimmed by 5 bases and 7 bases, with 14 bases remaining between them. The CDR3 DNA is TGTGCCAGCAGCAGGGGCATCCTTTGGACCCAGTACTTC. Translation gives CASSRGILWTQYF.

Only a few counts were recorded for this clonotype. This chain links TRBV2 with TRBJ2-1; D gene unclear. The CDR3 sequence is 13 residues long. The V gene's germline CDR1 is SNHLY and CDR2 FYNNEI. V lost 1 base and J 7 bases, leaving 8 bases between the germline ends. The CDR3 spells CASSEDAENEQFF. In nucleotides, the CDR3 is TGTGCCAGCAGTGAAGATGCGGAAAATGAGCAGTTCTTC.

This clonotype has a handful of counts. The V gene is TRBV4-1, the J gene TRBJ2-7; 7 bases align to TRBD2. This CDR3 spans 15 amino acids. The junction had 10 bases not matched to a gene; V was cut back by 1 base and J by 7 bases. Germline V CDR1 and CDR2: MGHRA, YSYEKL. CDR3 bases: TGCGCCAGCAGCCAAGTAGGCGGGAGTCGTCGAGAGCAGTACTTC. Translating it yields CASSQVGGSRREQYF.

The V gene is TRBV10-3, the J gene TRBJ2-5, with D perhaps matching TRBD2 (5 bases). V shed 2 bases and J shed 4 bases, with 14 bases lying between them. This CDR3 has 15 residues. Germline CDR1 is ENHRY and CDR2 is SYGVKD. The CDR3 sequence: CAISERTPEGETQYF. The CDR3 coding sequence is TGTGCCATCAGTGAGCGGACCCCCGAGGGAGAGACCCAGTACTTC.

This clonotype was detected a few times. The chain combines TRBV5-4 with TRBJ2-3, with D perhaps matching TRBD2 (6 bases). The V gene lost 0 bases and the J gene lost 3 bases, with 11 bases spanning the gap. This CDR3 has 15 residues. The germline CDR1 and CDR2 sequences are SGHNT and YYREEE (reference sequence). The CDR3 sequence is CASSLVSGATDTQYF. The DNA of the CDR3 is TGTGCCAGCAGCTTGGTTAGCGGAGCTACAGATACGCAGTATTTT.

The rearrangement links TRBV10-1 to TRBJ2-7; D call uncertain. V dropped 4 bases and J dropped 2 bases, with 12 bases sitting between them. CDR3 size: 14 residues. Germline CDR1 WNHNN, CDR2 SYGVQD (reference sequence). This CDR3 reads CASSGSGGTYEQYF. As DNA, the CDR3 is TGCGCCAGCAGTGGTTCGGGCGGTACCTACGAGCAGTACTTC.

The chain's CDR3 is CASSASTGAYEQYF. The CDR3 nucleotides are TGTGCCAGCAGCGCCTCGACAGGGGCCTACGAGCAGTACTTC. The chain employs TRBV7-9 and TRBJ2-7; 8 positions agree with TRBD1. The trim removed 5 bases at V and 2 bases at J, leaving 5 bases unmatched. CDR3 length: 14 amino acids. Germline V gene data show CDR1 as SEHNR and CDR2 as FQNEAQ (reference sequence).

The genes are TRBV19 and TRBJ1-1; 9 bases agree with TRBD1. The CDR3 spans 15 residues. V trimming: 5 bases; J trimming: 5 bases; junction bases outside the gene matches: 9. Per germline, CDR1 LNHDA and CDR2 SQIVND (reference sequence). CDR3 protein: CASSAPGQGRTEAFF. CDR3 DNA sequence: TGTGCCAGTAGTGCCCCGGGACAGGGTCGTACTGAAGCTTTCTTT.

This clonotype was seen repeatedly, ten times or more. The V gene is TRBV5-1, the J gene TRBJ2-2, with 7 positions matching TRBD1. The junction had 5 bases not matched to a gene; V was cut back by 6 bases and J by 3 bases. The germline V gene has CDR1 SGHRS and CDR2 YFSETQ. This CDR3 is 14 amino acids long. DNA for the CDR3: TGCGCCAGCAAGCGGCAGGGGGACACCGGGGAGCTGTTTTTT. Its protein is CASKRQGDTGELFF. Full variable domain (rest looked up from reference TRBV5-1 and TRBJ2-2): KAGVTQTPRYLIKTRGQQVTLSCSPISGHRSVSWYQQTPGQGLQFLFEYFSETQRNKGNFPGRFSGRQFSNSRSEMNVSTLELGDSALYLCASKRQGDTGELFFGEGSRLTVL.

The table lists this clonotype with a few counts. The chain carries TRBV6-2 or TRBV6-3 and TRBJ1-5; D is undetermined. V was clipped by 2 bases and J by 4 bases, with 15 bases between them. CDR1 is MNHEY, CDR2 SVGEGT, per germline. The CDR3 has 16 residues. CDR3 region: CASSYGSGGANQPQHF. For the CDR3, the DNA is TGTGCCAGCAGTTACGGGTCAGGCGGCGCTAATCAGCCCCAGCATTTT.

The V and J genes are TRBV20-1 and TRBJ2-5, with 7 positions matching TRBD1. Per the germline V gene, CDR1 is DFQATT and CDR2 is SNEGSKA (reference sequence). The CDR3 spans 15 residues. With 0 bases clipped from V and 3 bases from J, the junction kept 7 bases outside the gene matches. The CDR3 is CSARDPRDREETQYF. CDR3 DNA sequence: TGCAGTGCTAGAGATCCCCGGGACAGAGAAGAGACCCAGTACTTC.

This clonotype was found many times. This chain uses TRBV12-3 or TRBV12-4 with TRBJ2-4; a possible D gene is TRBD2 (6 bases). This CDR3 is built from 14 residues. V shed 2 bases and J shed 3 bases, with 8 bases lying between them. CDR3 coding DNA: TGTGCCAGCAGTTTAAACGGGGGCAAAAACATTCAGTACTTC. Its protein is CASSLNGGKNIQYF.

The chain joins TRBV7-8 to TRBJ2-5; D remains unclear. Trimming shortened V by 2 bases and J by 1 base, and 17 bases separated the two germline ends. Germline CDR1 is SGHVS and CDR2 is FQNEAQ. The CDR3 loop spans 17 amino acids. The CDR3 protein is CASSLKSQGFVQETQYF. DNA of the CDR3: TGTGCCAGCAGCTTAAAGAGTCAAGGGTTTGTCCAAGAGACCCAGTACTTC.

This clonotype was observed a handful of times. This chain joins TRBV27 and TRBJ2-2, with D perhaps being TRBD1 or TRBD2 (6 bases each). This CDR3 region has 14 residues. Germline V CDR1 and CDR2: MNHEY, SMNVEV (reference sequence). Trimming left V 5 bases short and J 9 bases short, with 16 bases between. CDR3 DNA sequence: TGTGCCAGCAGTGTCTCCGGGGGCCACCGGGAGCTGTTTTTT. Translated, it gives CASSVSGGHRELFF.

The J gene is TRBJ2-3, the V gene TRBV20-1, with unresolved D. CDR3 length: 11 amino acids. Germline values: CDR1 DFQATT, CDR2 SNEGSKA (reference sequence). The CDR3: CSPSVGDTQYF. The CDR3 DNA reads TGCAGCCCGTCGGTAGGGGATACGCAGTATTTT.